This T cell receptor (beta chain) was obtained from a study of T-cell reconstitution after alpha-beta-depleted transplantation in children. For TCRbeta, the library was prepared with unique molecular identifiers. TCRdb passed the PCR reads through MiXCR, listing each CDR3 protein once. The sample lists about 460,000 distinct CDR3 sequences; roughly a tenth were seen once. The table lists this clonotype with many counts. Its specificity is not known. Germline assignment: CDR1 LGHNA and CDR2 YSLEER. The CDR3 extends over 15 amino acids. The V and J ends lost 4 bases and 4 bases, in that order; junction bases with no gene match: 10. Overall study results and limits: Some patients owed their high day-60 TCRbeta diversity to surviving recipient T cells and thymic progenitors. When one year had passed after transplant, most T-cell counts and diversity came from newly produced T cells.

This chain joins TRBV4-3 and TRBJ2-7; 7 nucleotides line up with TRBD1. The source is a child aged 2-9 years with inherited bone marrow failure, due to receive a stem cell transplant. Sample: PBMCs, taken before TCRalphabeta/CD19-depleted stem cell transplant. The CDR3 is CASSLIQGSGYEQYF. The CDR3 DNA is TGCGCCAGCAGCCTAATACAGGGGTCGGGTTACGAGCAGTACTTC.